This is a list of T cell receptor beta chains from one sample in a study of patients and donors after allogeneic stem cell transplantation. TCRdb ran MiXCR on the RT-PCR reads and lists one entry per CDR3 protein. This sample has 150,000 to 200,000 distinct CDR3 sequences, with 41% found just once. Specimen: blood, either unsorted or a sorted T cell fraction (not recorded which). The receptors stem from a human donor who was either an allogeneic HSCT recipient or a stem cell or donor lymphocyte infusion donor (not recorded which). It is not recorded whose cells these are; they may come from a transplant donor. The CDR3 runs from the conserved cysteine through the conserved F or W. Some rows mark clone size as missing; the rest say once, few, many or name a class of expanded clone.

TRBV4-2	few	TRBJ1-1	CASSQDGPMNTEAFF
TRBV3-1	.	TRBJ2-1	CASSQVSGRTYNEQFF
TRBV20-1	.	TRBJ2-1	CSAGPGLAGPYNEQFF
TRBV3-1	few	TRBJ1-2	CASSQRPNNYGYTF
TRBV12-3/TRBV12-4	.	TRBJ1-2	CASSYGVRGYGYTF
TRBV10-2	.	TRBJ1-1	CASSEQGLSTEAFF
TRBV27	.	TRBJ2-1	CASSSRRTGGDEQFF
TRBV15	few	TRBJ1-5	CATSSDGGVIEPQHF
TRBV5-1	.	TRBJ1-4	CASSFGTGNREKLFF
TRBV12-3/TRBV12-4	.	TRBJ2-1	CARPGTRDYNEQFF
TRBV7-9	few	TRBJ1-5	CASSSETGHSNQPQHF
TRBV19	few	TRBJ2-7	CASSPGQVSYEQYF
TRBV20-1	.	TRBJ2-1	CSATGNFNNEQFF
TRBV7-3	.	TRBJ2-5	CASSLTGAETQYF
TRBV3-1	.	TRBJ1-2	CASSQTQGYYGYTF
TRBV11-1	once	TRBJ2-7	CASSFGYYEQYF
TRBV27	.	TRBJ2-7	CASRSGLASYEQYF
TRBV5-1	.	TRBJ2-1	CASSLGGQSSYNEQFF
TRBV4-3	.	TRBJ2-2	CASSLLAGRSDTGELFF
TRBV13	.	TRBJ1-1	CASSVRTGLSEAFF
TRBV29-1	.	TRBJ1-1	CSVGQGKGVAFF
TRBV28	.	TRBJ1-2	CASSLFGQGIYGYTF
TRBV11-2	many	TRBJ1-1	CASSIPGTAKEAFF
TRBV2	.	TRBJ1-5	CASSESRDQPQHF
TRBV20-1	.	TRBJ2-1	CSAVTGTGGNNEQFF
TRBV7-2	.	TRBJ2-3	CASSFPLGSGTDTQYF
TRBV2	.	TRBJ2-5	CATRKETQYF
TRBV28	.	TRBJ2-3	CASSLGRRLEQYF
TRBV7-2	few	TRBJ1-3	CASSDRVSGNTIYF
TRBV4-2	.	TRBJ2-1	CASSQERAGGSSYNEQFF
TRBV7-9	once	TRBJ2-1	CASSLVTGTGDYNEQFF
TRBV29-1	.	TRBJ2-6	CSVPRGGTSSGANVLTF
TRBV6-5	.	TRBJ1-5	CASSLPPGGGVYSNQPQHF
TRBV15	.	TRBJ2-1	CATSRDSGSSYNEQFF
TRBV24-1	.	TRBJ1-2	CATGVFGYTF
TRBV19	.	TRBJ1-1	CASSPWTGPEAFF
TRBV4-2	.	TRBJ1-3	CASSPGQGPISGNTIYF
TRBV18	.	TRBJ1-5	CASSRKLGQPQHF
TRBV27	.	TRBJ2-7	CATYEREYTGEQYF
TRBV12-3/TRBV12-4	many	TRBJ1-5	CASSRQDRQPQHF
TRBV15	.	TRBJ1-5	CATSRDLILNQPQHF
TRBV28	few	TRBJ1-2	CASSLLTGGWGGYTF
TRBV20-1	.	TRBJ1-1	CSARSNTEAFF
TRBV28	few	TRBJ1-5	CASSLPAGQVSRDSNQPQHF
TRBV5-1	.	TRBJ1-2	CASSPDRAEGYTF
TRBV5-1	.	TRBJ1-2	CASSLGQAAANYGYTF
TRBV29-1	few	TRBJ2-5	CSVDLSARRERPQETQYF
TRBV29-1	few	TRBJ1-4	CSVEGGPNNEKLFF